Reported below is one T cell receptor (beta chain). Antigen: not known. The entry originates in a study of cytotoxic CD8 clonotypes in ibrutinib-treated CLL. The study's findings and limits: Public clonotypes were uncommon and contracted or stayed stable on treatment.

The data were produced by immunoSEQ multiplex PCR, yet TCRdb's version contains in-frame clones alone and is incomplete. The data show 250,000 or so clones, with under 80% seen just once and approximately 15% held by the top ten. The CDR3 sequence is 15 residues long. The junction had 9 bases not matched to a gene; V was cut back by 4 bases and J by 6 bases. Germline assignment: CDR1 SGHDT and CDR2 YYEEEE. The gene calls are TRBV5-6 and TRBJ1-4; TRBD1 aligns across 7 bases. The sequence derives from a human donor with chronic lymphocytic leukemia. Source: PBMCs, taken after 24 months of ibrutinib treatment. Here the CDR3 DNA reads TGTGCCAGCAGCACACAGGGGTCCTGGGATGAAAAACTGTTTTTT. It is translated as CASSTQGSWDEKLFF. Full variable domain (outside the CDR3, taken from reference TRBV5-6 and TRBJ1-4): DAGVTQSPTHLIKTRGQQVTLRCSPKSGHDTVSWYQQALGQGPQFIFQYYEEEERQRGNFPDRFSGHQFPNYSSELNVNALLLGDSALYLCASSTQGSWDEKLFFGSGTQLSVL.